This T cell receptor beta chain was identified during a study of blood T cells in healthy people across ages. Alongside a J-beta primer mix, a sample-barcoded 5' primer served in a second PCR lasting roughly 7 to 12 cycles. TCRdb fed the 5' RACE reads into MiXCR, producing one record per CDR3 protein. The sample carries 1.2 million to 1.5 million distinct CDR3 sequences, 45% to 70% recorded once. Trimming removed 5 bases at V and 4 bases at J, with 15 bases between. CDR3 length equals 15 residues. Germline values: CDR1 WSHSY, CDR2 SAAADI. Sequenced: blood. The rearrangement uses TRBV10-2 and TRBJ2-1, with a weak D call TRBD1 (7 bases). The clonotype was recovered from a man between 18 and 35 years old in good health. CDR3 in DNA: TGCGCCAGCAGTACTCTACAGGGGAGGTACAATGAGCAGTTCTTC. Amino acid sequence: CASSTLQGRYNEQFF.